This TCR beta chain was identified in a study of PD-1 blockade in classical Hodgkin lymphoma. At the level of the study: Every 2 weeks, patients had 3 mg/kg nivolumab intravenously. Whole-study results and caveats: Repertoire differences lack defined causes, possibly disease activity or prior therapy. Prior to therapy, complete responders displayed diversity much like that of newly diagnosed patients.

Regarding this clone: Antigen specificity is unknown.

Relapses following autologous stem cell transplantation were seen in all patients, with brentuximab vedotin exposure varying. The patients, who had relapsed/refractory classical Hodgkin lymphoma, achieved best responses of complete response, partial response or progressive disease. The length of the CDR3 is 15 residues. Trimming cost V 2 bases and J 4 bases, with 15 bases left between them. The germline gives CDR1 SGHDT, CDR2 YYEEEE. TCRdb's table, derived via immunoSEQ multiplex PCR, lists solely in-frame clones and lacks some. The sample has 90,000 to 100,000 clones, roughly nine tenths seen once. The chain joins TRBV5-6 to TRBJ1-1; no clear D gene. This clonotype was obtained from a human donor with classical Hodgkin lymphoma. Source: peripheral blood mononuclear cells (PBMCs), taken before the second cycle of nivolumab. CDR3 in amino acids: CASSFLSAGSTEAFF. The CDR3 DNA reads TGTGCCAGCAGCTTCCTTAGTGCGGGGAGCACTGAAGCTTTCTTT.